The 5 T cell receptor beta chains below come from one sample, sequenced in a study of control samples from healthy donors and cancer patients. Repertoires were generated with immunoSEQ multiplex PCR, while TCRdb's copy carries only in-frame clones and drops some. The data show 80,000 to 100,000 clones, 85% to 90% seen once. Sequencing was performed on blood. The source of these receptors is a man aged 25-45 years in good health.

The V call is TRBV28, the J call TRBJ2-5; 8 bases agree with TRBD2. CDR3 length: 17 amino acids. V lost 3 bases, J lost 5 bases, and 14 bases stayed unmatched. Germline CDR1 reads MDHEN; CDR2 reads SYDVKM. Here the CDR3 reads CASSFPGLARSAETQYF. CDR3 coding DNA: TGTGCCAGCAGTTTCCCAGGACTAGCTCGCTCAGCGGAGACCCAGTACTTC.

V usage is TRBV9 and J usage is TRBJ1-6; 10 bases align to TRBD1. The CDR3 is 16 residues long. V shed 4 bases and J 10 bases; nucleotides not matched to a gene: 11. Germline CDR1 reads SGDLS; CDR2 reads YYNGEE. In nucleotides, the CDR3 is TGTGCCAGCAGCCCTCGGTCAGGACAGGGGGAGTCACCCCTCCACTTT. Its protein product is CASSPRSGQGESPLHF.

This chain uses TRBV6-1 with TRBJ2-7; TRBD1 agrees at 8 bases. Unmatched junction bases numbered 10, after V lost 3 bases and J lost 6 bases. Germline V gives CDR1 MNHNS, CDR2 SASEGT. This CDR3 contains 15 residues. CDR3 nucleotide sequence: TGTGCCAGCAGTGAGTCAGGGGGCGCAGTTATCGAGCAGTACTTC. It codes for CASSESGGAVIEQYF.

The sample holds one count of this clone. This chain joins TRBV27 and TRBJ2-3; the D is unclear. The V gene's germline CDR1 is MNHEY and CDR2 SMNVEV (reference sequence). The CDR3 extends over 13 amino acids. Trimming stripped 3 bases from V and 7 bases from J, with 11 bases between. CDR3 protein: CASSLIPTNTQYF. In DNA, the CDR3 is TGTGCCAGCAGTTTGATTCCCACGAATACGCAGTATTTT.

V and J are TRBV7-2 and TRBJ2-3; D remains unclear. The V end was cut by 3 bases, the J end by 4 bases, with 8 bases between. Germline V lookup: CDR1 SGHTA, CDR2 FQGNSA. This CDR3 contains 13 residues. The CDR3 nucleotides read TGTGCCAGCAGCTTCCCGGTCCCAGATACGCAGTATTTT. The encoded protein is CASSFPVPDTQYF.